A single sample is the source of the 4 T cell receptor beta chains below, sequenced in a study of T cell changes during pregnancy in multiple sclerosis. Some clones are missing from TCRdb's copy, which holds only in-frame ones; the method was immunoSEQ multiplex PCR. The sample holds roughly 60,000 clones; approximately 90% are singletons and the top ten take 0.45% to 0.75%. Material: CD4+ T cells from peripheral blood mononuclear cells, obtained in the first trimester of pregnancy. These receptors all stem from a female donor with multiple sclerosis, enrolled in a pregnancy study.

The V call is TRBV9, the J call TRBJ2-3, with 8 bases fitting TRBD2. J gave up 6 bases and V 2 bases, and 5 bases lay outside the gene matches. The CDR3 has 14 amino acids. CDR1 SGDLS and CDR2 YYNGEE come from the germline V gene. In DNA form, the CDR3 reads TGTGCCAGCAGCGTGCGAGCGGGAGAGGATACGCAGTATTTT. Protein sequence: CASSVRAGEDTQYF. The full variable domain, in which reference TRBV9 and TRBJ2-3 provide the parts outside the CDR3, is DSGVTQTPKHLITATGQRVTLRCSPRSGDLSVYWYQQSLDQGLQFLIQYYNGEERAKGNILERFSAQQFPDLHSELNLSSLELGDSALYFCASSVRAGEDTQYFGPGTRLTVL.

CDR3 amino acids: CASSELRFGYTF. CDR3 sequence (DNA): TGTGCCAGCAGTGAATTACGGTTTGGCTACACCTTC. The J gene is TRBJ1-2, the V gene TRBV2; no clear D. Trimming removed 2 bases at V and 7 bases at J, with 8 bases between. Germline-derived CDR1 and CDR2 are SNHLY and FYNNEI. The CDR3 is made up of 12 amino acids.

The CDR3, as DNA: TGTGCCTGGAGTGTCGGCCAGGGACATGGATTTCTGTACGAGCAGTACTTC. Its translation is CAWSVGQGHGFLYEQYF. The rearrangement uses TRBV30 and TRBJ2-7; perhaps TRBD1 as D (6 bases). CDR1 and CDR2 from the germline V gene are GTSNPN and SVGIG (reference sequence). Trimming removed 0 bases from V and 4 bases from J, with 22 bases in between. The CDR3 covers 17 residues. The full variable domain, in which reference TRBV30 and TRBJ2-7 provide the parts outside the CDR3, is SQTIHQWPATLVQPVGSPLSLECTVEGTSNPNLYWYRQAAGRGLQLLFYSVGIGQISSEVPQNLSASRPQDRQFILSSKKLLLSDSGFYLCAWSVGQGHGFLYEQYFGPGTRLTVT.

The CDR3 here is CASSVGPTPQSDTDTQYF. CDR3 bases: TGTGCCAGCAGCGTGGGTCCGACTCCTCAAAGCGACACAGATACGCAGTATTTT. V is TRBV9 and J is TRBJ2-3; no firm D call. The CDR3 covers 18 residues. Germline lookup yields CDR1 SGDLS and CDR2 YYNGEE. V gave up 2 bases and J gave up 2 bases, with 21 bases separating them.